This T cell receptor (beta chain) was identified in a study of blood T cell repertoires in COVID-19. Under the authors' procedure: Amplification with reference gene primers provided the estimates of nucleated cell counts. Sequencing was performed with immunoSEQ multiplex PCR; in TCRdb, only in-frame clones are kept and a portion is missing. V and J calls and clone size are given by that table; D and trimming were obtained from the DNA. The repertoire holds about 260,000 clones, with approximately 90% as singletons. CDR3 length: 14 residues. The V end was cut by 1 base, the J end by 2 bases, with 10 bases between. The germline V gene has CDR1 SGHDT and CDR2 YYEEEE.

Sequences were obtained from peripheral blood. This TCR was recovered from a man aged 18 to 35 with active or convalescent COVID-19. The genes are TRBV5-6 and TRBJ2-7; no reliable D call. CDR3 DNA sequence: TGTGCCAGCAGCTTGTCCCCAGGTACCTACGAGCAGTACTTC. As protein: CASSLSPGTYEQYF.